This TCR beta chain derives from a study of T cells in Graves' hyperthyroidism and ophthalmopathy (dated by TCRdb to the late 2010s). Turning to the overall study: Peripheral blood was sampled at the time of initial diagnosis, prior to any treatment. After sampling, hyperthyroidism patients received methimazole starting at 30 mg daily, and ophthalmopathy patients received high-dose intravenous methylprednisolone. In addition, the study compared T-cell repertoires in thyroid tissue and in blood from five to seven Graves' hyperthyroidism patients. Prospective prediction of ophthalmopathy was tested in an independent validation cohort of 18 to 20 hyperthyroidism patients and 15 to 17 patients who later progressed to ophthalmopathy. To identify distinguishing TCR V-J signatures, a discovery cohort of some 99 patients was used, comprising some 45 with Graves' ophthalmopathy and some 57 with stable Graves' hyperthyroidism. The paper reports TCR Vbeta CDR3 sequencing of approximately 140 peripheral blood samples: around 41 ophthalmopathy, fewer than 80 hyperthyroidism and 17 progressor patients. The 95 to 100 discovery patients were randomly split 7:3 into training and test sets.

Here is what the overall study found, with its caveats: A model built on a 13 V-J signature distinguished ophthalmopathy from stable hyperthyroidism, reaching 85% to 90% sensitivity and around 81% specificity in cross-validation and 80%/75% in testing. No statistical method was used to set the sample size in advance, and investigators knew the group allocation. Most expanded thyroid clonotypes (frequency above 0.001) were also found in blood, which suggests that blood repertoires may mirror thyroid immune responses. In validation, progression to ophthalmopathy was predicted by the model with nearly 71% sensitivity and approximately 78% specificity, a median of around 6.5 months before onset.

Hyperthyroidism patients were newly diagnosed, had a disease duration of under 2 months, and were aged 18 to 65 years. Exclusion was applied to patients with uncontrolled infections, other autoimmune diseases, pregnancy or lactation. Diagnoses were established on the basis of clinical symptoms, serum thyroxine and TRAb, thyroid ultrasound, and orbital computed tomography. For progressor patients, blood was drawn at the first diagnosis of hyperthyroidism, before any ophthalmopathy symptoms had appeared. Ficoll-Paque density gradient centrifugation was used to isolate PBMCs from 8.5 to 10 ml of fresh peripheral blood. Progressor patients were first diagnosed with Graves' hyperthyroidism and then developed ophthalmopathy during follow-up. Total RNA was extracted using Trizol reagent, and RNA quality was assessed on an Agilent 2100 Bioanalyzer. Spanning cysteine to phenylalanine, the CDR3 consists of 13 amino acids. The read is trimmed to its CDR3 DNA, 39 bases read in frame from base 1. Trimming accounts for 7 bases at V and 0 bases at J, while the number of junction bases matched to no gene is 2. From a lookup of the germline V gene, CDR1 and CDR2 are LGHNT and FRNRAP.

The TCR beta CDR3 regions were amplified from the RNA transcripts. A first-round RT-PCR of the TCR CDR3 used the HTBI primer set with the Qiagen OneStep RT-PCR kit. The libraries were constructed in a second round of multiplex PCR and then size-selected and purified. The libraries were sequenced on an Illumina HiSeq2000 using paired-end 100 bp reads. The authors' pipeline ran thus. SOAPnuke was used to process the raw data, removing reads that contained adapters or uncalled bases, had a mean Phred below 15, or lacked an exact match to the constant primer or identifier. High-quality paired reads were merged using COPE v1.2.5, and each unique nucleotide sequence was defined as a clonotype. MiTCR v1.1 was used to align the clonotypes against IMGT TRBV, TRBD and TRBJ reference segments. Only V-J combinations with frequency above 0.0001, covering about 99% of repertoires, were analysed. A TCS score was defined as the ratio of F50 (clonal expansion) to E x V (chaos), with BLOSUM62-based TCRdist applied between CDR3 peptides within each V-J. Welch's t-statistics and random forest reduced several hundred V-J features to roughly 13, which were used in a naive Bayes classifier (R e1071). TCRdb reworked the public reads: Q25 trimming with fastp, MiXCR clone assembly, productive beta chains retained. Identical CDR3 proteins give one entry, which carries the most common genes and DNA. What appears here as the V and J calls and clone size reflects TCRdb's work, not the paper's. Within this sample are 370,000 or so distinct CDR3 sequences, with about 14% of them counted one time only. The ten largest clones capture around 20% of the sample.

This clonotype was recorded many times. This clone's antigen is unknown. Base qualities are not recorded, but no much larger clone differs from it by a single base. This TCR was recovered from a man younger than 45 with Graves' hyperthyroidism that later progressed to Graves' ophthalmopathy. The sequence links TRBV12-5 to TRBJ1-1; 7 central bases correspond to TRBD1. Sequencing input: blood. CDR3 protein: CASVQGVNTEAFF. The nucleotides read TGTGCTAGTGTTCAGGGGGTGAACACTGAAGCTTTCTTT.